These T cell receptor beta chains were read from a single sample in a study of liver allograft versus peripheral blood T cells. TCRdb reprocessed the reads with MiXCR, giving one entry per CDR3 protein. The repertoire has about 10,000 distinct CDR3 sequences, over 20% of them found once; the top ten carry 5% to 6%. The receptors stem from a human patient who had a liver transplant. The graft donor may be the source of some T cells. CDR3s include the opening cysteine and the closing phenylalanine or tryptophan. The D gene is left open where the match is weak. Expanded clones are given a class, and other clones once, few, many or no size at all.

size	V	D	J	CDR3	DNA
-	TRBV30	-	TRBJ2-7	CAWIGGNPYEQYF	TGTGCCTGGATCGGCGGGAACCCCTACGAGCAGTACTTC
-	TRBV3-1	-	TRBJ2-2	CASSQFRGTGELFF	TGTGCCAGCAGCCAATTCCGGGGTACCGGGGAGCTGTTTTTT
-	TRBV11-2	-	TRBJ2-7	CASSLTGAGEQYF	TGTGCCAGCAGCTTGACGGGGGCGGGCGAGCAGTACTTC
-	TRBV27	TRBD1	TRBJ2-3	CASRQGSTDTQYF	TGTGCCAGCAGACAGGGGAGCACAGATACGCAGTATTTT
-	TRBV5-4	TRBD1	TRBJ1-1	CASSWDRGVAFF	TGTGCCAGCAGCTGGGACAGGGGTGTAGCTTTCTTT
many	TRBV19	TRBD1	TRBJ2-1	CASSAGGLNEQFF	TGTGCCAGTAGCGCAGGGGGCCTCAATGAGCAGTTCTTC
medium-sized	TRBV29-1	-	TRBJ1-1	CSVGGTLNTEAFF	TGCAGCGTGGGGGGGACATTGAACACTGAAGCTTTCTTT
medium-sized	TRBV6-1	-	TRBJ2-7	CASSMDPGPYEQYF	TGTGCCAGCAGTATGGACCCGGGCCCCTACGAGCAGTACTTC
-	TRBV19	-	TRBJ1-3	CASQKGESFSSGNTIYF	TGTGCCAGTCAGAAGGGGGAGTCCTTTAGCTCTGGAAACACCATATATTTT
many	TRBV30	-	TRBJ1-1	CACPGPDSTEAFF	TGTGCCTGCCCGGGTCCGGATAGTACTGAAGCTTTCTTT
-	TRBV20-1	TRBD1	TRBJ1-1	CSAREVTGFMNTEAFF	TGCAGTGCTAGAGAGGTGACAGGGTTTATGAACACTGAAGCTTTCTTT
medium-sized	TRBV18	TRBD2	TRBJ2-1	CASSLHSGRGEHEQFF	TGTGCCAGCTCACTCCATAGCGGGAGGGGAGAGCATGAGCAGTTCTTC
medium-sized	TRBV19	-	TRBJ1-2	CASSVTGNYGYTF	TGTGCCAGTAGTGTGACAGGCAACTATGGCTACACCTTC
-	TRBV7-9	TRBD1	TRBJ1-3	CASSRQGLSGNTIYF	TGTGCCAGCAGCCGACAGGGCCTCTCTGGAAACACCATATATTTT
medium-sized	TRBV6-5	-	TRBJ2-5	CASSTTGRGSQETQYF	TGTGCCAGCAGTACTACAGGGAGAGGGAGCCAAGAGACCCAGTACTTC
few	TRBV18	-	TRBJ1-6	CASYEDGNSPLHF	TGTGCCAGCTACGAGGACGGAAATTCACCCCTCCACTTT
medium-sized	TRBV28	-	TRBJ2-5	CASSSGSSHFQETQYF	TGTGCCAGCAGTTCCGGGAGCTCACATTTCCAAGAGACCCAGTACTTC
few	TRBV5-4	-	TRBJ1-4	CASSSGQNNEKLFF	TGTGCCAGCAGCTCTGGACAGAATAATGAAAAACTGTTTTTT
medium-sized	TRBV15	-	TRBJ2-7	CATSRDPDSSYEQYF	TGTGCCACCAGCAGAGATCCCGACAGTTCCTACGAGCAGTACTTC
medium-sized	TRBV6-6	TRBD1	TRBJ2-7	CASSYGGQGRGEQYF	TGTGCCAGCAGTTACGGGGGACAGGGGAGAGGCGAGCAGTACTTC
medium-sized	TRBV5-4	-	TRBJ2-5	CASSSESPQGVETQYF	TGTGCCAGCAGCTCCGAGTCCCCCCAGGGCGTGGAGACCCAGTACTTC
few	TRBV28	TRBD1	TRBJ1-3	CASRAATGAGNTIYF	TGTGCCAGCAGAGCCGCGACAGGGGCTGGAAACACCATATATTTT
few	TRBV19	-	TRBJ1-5	CASRIGNQPQHF	TGTGCCAGTAGGATCGGCAATCAGCCCCAGCATTTT
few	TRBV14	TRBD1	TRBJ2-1	CASSHWTGQNEQFF	TGTGCCAGCAGCCACTGGACAGGTCAAAATGAGCAGTTCTTC
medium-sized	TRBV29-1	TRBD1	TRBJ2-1	CSVGWDRGRDEQFF	TGCAGCGTTGGTTGGGACAGGGGTCGGGATGAGCAGTTCTTC
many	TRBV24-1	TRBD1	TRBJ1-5	CATSDRQGSQPQHF	TGTGCCACCAGTGACAGACAGGGTAGCCAGCCCCAGCATTTT
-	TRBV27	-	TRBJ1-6	CASSYAGYRIHSPLHF	TGTGCCAGCAGTTACGCCGGGTACAGGATACATTCACCCCTCCACTTT
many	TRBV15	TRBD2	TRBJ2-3	CATSIRLAGASTDTQYF	TGTGCCACCAGCATCCGACTAGCGGGAGCCAGCACAGATACGCAGTATTTT
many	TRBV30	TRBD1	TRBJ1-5	CAWSTDRERVSNQPQHF	TGTGCCTGGAGTACGGACAGGGAAAGGGTAAGCAATCAGCCCCAGCATTTT
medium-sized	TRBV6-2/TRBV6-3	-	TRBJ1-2	CAGRRGASNYGYTF	TGTGCCGGGAGGCGGGGGGCCTCGAACTATGGCTACACCTTC
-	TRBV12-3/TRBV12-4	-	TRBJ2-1	CASRTSGGGYNEQFF	TGTGCCAGCAGGACCAGCGGAGGGGGCTACAATGAGCAGTTCTTC
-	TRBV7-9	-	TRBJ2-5	CASSPGRETQYF	TGTGCCAGCAGCCCCGGCAGGGAGACCCAGTACTTC
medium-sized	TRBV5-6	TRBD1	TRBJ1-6	CASSRRGGQTNSPLHF	TGTGCCAGCAGCCGAAGGGGGGGACAGACTAATTCACCCCTCCACTTT
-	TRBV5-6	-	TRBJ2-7	CASSVGSAYEQYF	TGTGCCAGCAGCGTCGGGTCTGCCTACGAGCAGTACTTC
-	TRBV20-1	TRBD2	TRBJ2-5	CSASGTSGLQETQYF	TGCAGTGCTAGTGGTACTAGCGGCCTCCAAGAGACCCAGTACTTC
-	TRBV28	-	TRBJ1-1	CASGRGEINTEAFF	TGTGCCAGCGGCCGGGGGGAGATCAACACTGAAGCTTTCTTT
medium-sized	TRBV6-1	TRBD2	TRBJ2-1	CASSILAGDVEQFF	TGTGCCAGCAGTATCCTAGCGGGAGATGTCGAGCAGTTCTTC
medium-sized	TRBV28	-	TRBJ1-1	CASMGVVMNTEAFF	TGTGCCAGCATGGGAGTGGTGATGAACACTGAAGCTTTCTTT
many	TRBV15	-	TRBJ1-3	CATSRGGVSGNTIYF	TGTGCCACCAGCAGAGGGGGGGTCTCTGGAAACACCATATATTTT
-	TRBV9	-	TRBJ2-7	CASSPGGGRQYF	TGTGCCAGCAGCCCCGGGGGAGGAAGACAGTACTTC
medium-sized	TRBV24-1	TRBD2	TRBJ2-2	CATSDSGTSGVVPNTGELFF	TGTGCCACCAGTGACTCCGGGACTAGCGGCGTAGTACCGAACACCGGGGAGCTGTTTTTT
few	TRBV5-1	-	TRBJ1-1	CASSLGLATNTEAFF	TGCGCCAGCAGCTTGGGTCTGGCAACGAACACTGAAGCTTTCTTT
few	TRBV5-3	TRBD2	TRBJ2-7	CARSCPGLGPYEQYF	TGTGCCAGAAGCTGTCCGGGACTAGGTCCCTACGAGCAGTACTTC
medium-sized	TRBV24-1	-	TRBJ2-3	CATSPAGPGTDTQYF	TGTGCCACCAGTCCTGCAGGCCCGGGGACAGATACGCAGTATTTT
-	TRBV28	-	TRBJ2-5	CASSFNPRRETQYF	TGTGCCAGCAGTTTTAACCCGCGAAGAGAGACCCAGTACTTC
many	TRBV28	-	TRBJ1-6	CASSLQGHNSPLHF	TGTGCCAGCAGTTTACAGGGCCATAATTCACCCCTCCACTTT
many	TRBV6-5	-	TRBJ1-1	CASSRQPRLETEAFF	TGTGCCAGCAGTCGACAGCCACGCTTGGAAACTGAAGCTTTCTTT
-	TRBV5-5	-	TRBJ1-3	CASSSSAFGNTIYF	TGTGCCAGCAGCTCCTCTGCATTTGGAAACACCATATATTTT
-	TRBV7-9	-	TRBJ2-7	CASRGWEYEQYF	TGTGCCAGCAGAGGCTGGGAATACGAGCAGTACTTC
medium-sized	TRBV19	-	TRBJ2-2	CASTETGRNTGELFF	TGTGCCAGTACCGAGACAGGTCGGAACACCGGGGAGCTGTTTTTT
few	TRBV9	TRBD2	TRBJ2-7	CASSPRTGGGNYEQYF	TGTGCCAGCAGCCCTCGTACGGGGGGTGGGAACTACGAGCAGTACTTC
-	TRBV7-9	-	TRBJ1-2	CASSPGGLEYGYTF	TGTGCCAGCAGCCCGGGCGGCTTAGAGTATGGCTACACCTTC
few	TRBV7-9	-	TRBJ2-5	CASSLVDLLETQYF	TGTGCCAGCAGCTTAGTAGACCTCCTGGAGACCCAGTACTTC
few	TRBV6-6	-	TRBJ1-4	CASSPLPGFNEKLFF	TGTGCCAGCAGTCCCCTCCCCGGTTTCAATGAAAAACTGTTTTTT
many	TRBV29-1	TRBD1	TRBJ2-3	CSADRGSADTQYF	TGCAGCGCGGACAGGGGGTCTGCAGATACGCAGTATTTT
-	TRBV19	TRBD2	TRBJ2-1	CASSIFLAGEGEQFF	TGTGCCAGTAGTATATTTCTAGCGGGAGAAGGCGAGCAGTTCTTC
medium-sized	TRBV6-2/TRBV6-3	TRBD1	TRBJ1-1	CASRGQANTEAFF	TGTGCCAGCAGGGGACAGGCGAACACTGAAGCTTTCTTT